The clone carrying this T cell receptor (beta chain) was seen a few times. Its cognate antigen is unknown. The data belong to a study of early T cells in non-severe SARS-CoV-2 infection. TCRdb reanalysed the 5' RACE reads using MiXCR and keeps one entry per CDR3 protein. This sample has 100,000 to 120,000 distinct CDR3 sequences, with 9.5% to 13% found just once. The CDR3 is made up of 17 amino acids. The V segment lost 0 bases and the J segment 4 bases; nucleotides outside the gene matches: 9. CDR1 and CDR2 (germline): MGHRA, YSYEKL. Regarding the study as a whole: Matches to VDJdb favored anti-spike CD8 responses and missed private and CD4 specificities.

The rearrangement joins TRBV4-1 to TRBJ1-2; 9 nucleotides align to TRBD1. What was sequenced was whole blood. This clonotype originated in an adult who was a healthcare worker with PCR-confirmed SARS-CoV-2 infection or an uninfected control (not recorded which). The CDR3 loop reads CASSQELDRGQSYGYTF. Written as DNA, the CDR3 is TGCGCCAGCAGCCAAGAACTGGACAGGGGACAGAGCTATGGCTACACCTTC.